The next 21 T cell receptor beta chains were all read from a single sample in a study of cytomegalovirus exposure and HLA in healthy donors. Only in-frame clones appear in the TCRdb table, and some are missing; sequencing was by immunoSEQ multiplex PCR. The sample has some 100,000 clones, about 87% seen once. Sequenced sample: PBMCs. All receptors derive from a man between 18 and 35 years old in good health and CMV-seronegative.

The chain is built from TRBV7-6 and TRBJ1-1; no clear D gene. Germline V gives CDR1 SGHVS, CDR2 FNYEAQ. Trimming removed 2 bases at V and 3 bases at J, with 10 bases between. The CDR3 is 14 amino acids. Here the CDR3 reads CASSLMLRDTEAFF. CDR3 in DNA: TGTGCCAGCAGCTTAATGCTTCGGGACACTGAAGCTTTCTTT.

V usage is TRBV27 and J usage is TRBJ1-1; TRBD1 might be the D (5 bases). CDR1 MNHEY and CDR2 SMNVEV come from the germline V gene (reference sequence). Trimming left V 4 bases short and J 0 bases short, with 6 bases between. CDR3 size: 13 residues. CDR3 DNA sequence: TGTGCCAGCAGTTCAGGGCTGAACACTGAAGCTTTCTTT. It translates to CASSSGLNTEAFF.

The chain has TRBV27 and TRBJ2-1, with D perhaps TRBD2 (6 bases). The V and J ends lost 5 bases and 6 bases respectively, with 17 bases between them. The CDR3 is 15 residues long. CDR1 is MNHEY and CDR2 is SMNVEV in the germline V gene (reference sequence). CDR3 region: CASSVGLLPANEQFF. In nucleotides, the CDR3 is TGTGCCAGCAGTGTGGGACTCCTACCCGCCAATGAGCAGTTCTTC.

This clone was recorded once. The chain is built from TRBV28 and TRBJ2-7; tentatively, D is TRBD1 (6 bases). Germline CDR1 is MDHEN and CDR2 is SYDVKM. The CDR3 is 14 amino acids. Trimming shortened V by 10 bases and J by 2 bases, and 18 bases separated the two germline ends. The CDR3 region has the DNA TGTGCCACCACCGGACAGAATCCAACCTACGAGCAGTACTTC. It specifies CATTGQNPTYEQYF.

V usage is TRBV19 and J usage is TRBJ2-7; D may be TRBD1 (6 bases). Germline loops: CDR1 LNHDA, CDR2 SQIVND (reference sequence). The CDR3 consists of 15 residues. V lost 6 bases to trimming and J lost 0 bases, with 15 bases between them. The CDR3 loop reads CASSPGQSSSYEQYF. In DNA, the CDR3 is TGTGCCAGTAGCCCTGGACAGTCGAGCTCCTACGAGCAGTACTTC.

This clone showed up just a few times. The chain links TRBV6-5 to TRBJ1-2; 8 nucleotides align to TRBD1. The CDR3 sequence is 15 residues long. The germline V gene has CDR1 MNHEY and CDR2 SVGAGI. V shed 5 bases, J shed 8 bases, and the junction held 13 bases outside the gene matches. CDR3 nucleotide sequence: TGTGCCAGCAGTCAAATCGGACAGGGATCGGGCGGCTACACCTTC. Translating gives CASSQIGQGSGGYTF.

The chain is built from TRBV28 and TRBJ2-1, with a possible D match to TRBD1 (6 bases). This CDR3 has 18 residues. Germline loops: CDR1 MDHEN, CDR2 SYDVKM. The germline V and J ends were trimmed by 5 bases and 0 bases, with 20 bases remaining between them. CDR3 DNA: TGTGCCAGCAGTCCTAACCAGGGACACCTGAGCTCCTACAATGAGCAGTTCTTC. This encodes CASSPNQGHLSSYNEQFF. The full variable domain, its missing parts supplied by reference TRBV28 and TRBJ2-1, is DVKVTQSSRYLVKRTGEKVFLECVQDMDHENMFWYRQDPGLGLRLIYFSYDVKMKEKGDIPEGYSVSREKKERFSLILESASTNQTSMYLCASSPNQGHLSSYNEQFFGPGTRLTVL.

DNA of the CDR3: TGTGCCAGCAGGCCAGGGACAGGGATAAATCAGCCCCAGCATTTT. Encoded protein: CASRPGTGINQPQHF. J is TRBJ1-5 and V is TRBV6-5; 9 bases are a match to TRBD1. CDR3 length equals 15 residues. The germline gives CDR1 MNHEY, CDR2 SVGAGI. The J segment lost 4 bases and the V segment lost 6 bases, leaving 7 bases of the junction unmatched.

The chain uses TRBV27 and TRBJ1-2; 9 bases are a match to TRBD1. This CDR3 comprises 16 residues. The J segment lost 2 bases and the V segment lost 6 bases, leaving 10 bases of the junction unmatched. Per germline, CDR1 MNHEY and CDR2 SMNVEV (reference sequence). The CDR3 bases are TGTGCCAGCAGAGGAACCGGGACAGGGACGAACTATGGCTACACCTTC. This sequence encodes CASRGTGTGTNYGYTF.

V is TRBV5-8 and J is TRBJ1-5, with a tentative D call TRBD1 (5 bases). The V gene's germline CDR1 is SGHTS and CDR2 YDEGEE. The CDR3 loop spans 15 amino acids. V shed 2 bases and J shed 0 bases, with 9 bases lying between them. Here the CDR3 reads CASSFRGDSNQPQHF. The CDR3 DNA reads as TGTGCCAGCAGCTTCCGGGGGGATAGCAATCAGCCCCAGCATTTT.

This clone was detected a few times. The chain has TRBV11-2 and TRBJ1-1; D gene ambiguous. Germline loops: CDR1 SGHAT, CDR2 FQNNGV. This CDR3 spans 9 amino acids. V lost 4 bases, J lost 12 bases, and 6 bases lay in between. This CDR3 reads CASSSGSFF. CDR3 nucleotide sequence: TGTGCCAGCAGCTCGGGGTCTTTCTTT.

The V gene is TRBV6-5, the J gene TRBJ2-1; D call uncertain. The V end was cut by 6 bases, the J end by 2 bases, with 14 bases between. The V gene's germline CDR1 is MNHEY and CDR2 SVGAGI. There are 15 residues in the CDR3. CDR3 residues: CASRSELTPYNEQFF. CDR3 DNA: TGTGCCAGCAGATCGGAGCTGACGCCCTACAATGAGCAGTTCTTC.

The rearrangement joins TRBV6-1 to TRBJ1-4; tentatively, D is TRBD1 (5 bases). This CDR3 is built from 15 residues. Trimming cost V 7 bases and J 7 bases, with 19 bases left between them. Per the germline V gene, CDR1 is MNHNS and CDR2 is SASEGT. CDR3 loop: CASKVQGSGGEKLFF. In nucleotides, the CDR3 is TGTGCCAGCAAGGTTCAGGGATCGGGGGGTGAAAAACTGTTTTTT.

The chain uses TRBV28 and TRBJ1-2; D remains ambiguous. The length of the CDR3 is 13 residues. Germline lookup yields CDR1 MDHEN and CDR2 SYDVKM. V gave up 7 bases and J gave up 9 bases, with 18 bases separating them. The CDR3 DNA reads TGTGCCAGCATCGAGGGCGTTAATTATAGCTACACCTTC. Its translation is CASIEGVNYSYTF.

The chain has TRBV19 and TRBJ1-4; D ambiguous. V was clipped by 4 bases and J by 13 bases, with 13 bases between them. The V gene's germline CDR1 is LNHDA and CDR2 SQIVND (reference sequence). This CDR3 has 12 residues. CDR3 in DNA: TGTGCCAGTAGTAATATACAGACGGTACTGTTTTTT. It specifies CASSNIQTVLFF.

The chain uses TRBV21-1 and TRBJ1-2. TRBV21-1 is a listed pseudogene. The CDR3 has 11 amino acids. CDR3 amino acids: CASRLPLGYTF. CDR3 sequence (DNA): TGTGCCAGCAGACTACCCCTTGGCTACACCTTC.

The V gene is TRBV18, the J gene TRBJ2-7; 10 bases line up with TRBD1. The germline CDR1 and CDR2 sequences are KGHSH and LQKENI. The CDR3 spans 16 residues. V was pared by 0 bases and J by 2 bases, with 4 bases of the junction left unmatched. In DNA form, the CDR3 reads TGTGCCAGCTCACCACCGAAGACAGGGGGCCCCTACGAGCAGTACTTC. It encodes CASSPPKTGGPYEQYF.

The rearrangement links TRBV4-1 to TRBJ1-4; TRBD1 matches 7 bases. The V gene's germline CDR1 is MGHRA and CDR2 YSYEKL. J was trimmed by 7 bases and V by 3 bases; bases with no gene match: 8. The CDR3 consists of 15 residues. CDR3 nucleotide sequence: TGCGCCAGCAGCCATGGGACAGCCGGTATTGAAAAACTGTTTTTT. Its translation: CASSHGTAGIEKLFF.

The genes are TRBV10-3 and TRBJ1-1; weak D call: TRBD1 (6 bases). The V end lost 7 bases, the J end lost 4 bases, and 10 bases lay between the germline ends. The CDR3 sequence is 12 residues long. Germline CDR1 reads ENHRY; CDR2 reads SYGVKD. The CDR3: CAITTGTTEAFF. CDR3 in DNA: TGTGCCATCACCACAGGGACCACTGAAGCTTTCTTT.

The chain uses TRBV28 and TRBJ2-1, with D maybe TRBD1 (6 bases). CDR1 MDHEN and CDR2 SYDVKM come from the germline V gene. CDR3 length: 16 residues. V lost 4 bases to trimming and J lost 8 bases, with 21 bases between them. DNA of the CDR3: TGTGCCAGCAGTTCCCAAGGGGGTTCGTTCATCGATGAGCAGTTCTTC. Translation: CASSSQGGSFIDEQFF.

The rearrangement uses TRBV27 and TRBJ1-5; 8 bases align to TRBD1. After removal of 4 bases from V and 2 bases from J, the junction contained 7 bases not matched to a gene. The CDR3 runs to 16 residues. Germline V CDR1 and CDR2: MNHEY, SMNVEV (reference sequence). CDR3 sequence reads: CASSSDREVGNQPQHF. The CDR3 DNA is TGTGCCAGCAGTTCGGACAGGGAGGTTGGCAATCAGCCCCAGCATTTT.